The 5 T cell receptor beta chains reported below all come from one sample, sequenced in a study of CD8+ T cells in alopecia areata. RNA was isolated and reverse transcribed to cDNA, the sequencing template. Measured with immunoSEQ multiplex PCR; TCRdb has only the in-frame clones, and not every one. The sample yields 150,000 to 200,000 clones, 59% seen once. The specimen comprised CD4+ T cells sorted from blood, sampled at week 0. These receptors all stem from a human donor with alopecia areata.

V usage is TRBV10-3 and J usage is TRBJ1-5; no clear D gene. The CDR3 is 14 residues long. Germline V lookup: CDR1 ENHRY, CDR2 SYGVKD. Between the trimmed V and J ends, which lost 2 bases and 9 bases, there was a span of 14 bases. CDR3 DNA sequence: TGTGCCATCAGTGAGAATGGCCCATTGGGGCCCCAGCATTTT. Its translation is CAISENGPLGPQHF.

The chain employs TRBV30 and TRBJ1-6; 8 nucleotides agree with TRBD1. There are 12 residues in the CDR3. CDR1 is GTSNPN and CDR2 is SVGIG in the germline V gene (reference sequence). The J segment lost 5 bases and the V segment lost 8 bases, leaving 2 bases of the junction unmatched. The CDR3 protein is CARQGNNSPLHF. The DNA of the CDR3 is TGTGCCAGACAGGGGAATAATTCACCCCTCCACTTT.

This clone was counted a few times. This chain uses TRBV5-1 with TRBJ1-2; 8 bases map to TRBD1. The CDR3 length is 15 residues. Looked up from germline, CDR1 is SGHRS and CDR2 is YFSETQ. V shed 2 bases, J shed 4 bases, and the junction held 7 bases outside the gene matches. In DNA form, the CDR3 reads TGCGCCAGCAGCTTCGGGACAGGCTCTGGCTATGGCTACACCTTC. Translated: CASSFGTGSGYGYTF.

This clone was counted once. J is TRBJ2-7 and V is TRBV10-3; weak D call: TRBD2 (6 bases). V shed 5 bases and J shed 1 base, with 12 bases lying between them. The CDR3 is 14 residues long. CDR1 ENHRY and CDR2 SYGVKD come from the germline V gene. The CDR3 DNA follows: TGTGCCATCAGTTCCGGGACTCTTTCCTACGAGCAGTACTTC. It yields the protein CAISSGTLSYEQYF.

The chain carries TRBV5-1 and TRBJ2-1, with 12 bases identical to TRBD2. The V and J ends lost 0 bases and 9 bases, in that order; junction bases with no gene match: 4. The CDR3 totals 15 residues. CDR1 and CDR2 (germline): SGHRS, YFSETQ. The CDR3 region is CASSLVLAGGREQFF. Here the CDR3 DNA reads TGCGCCAGCAGCTTGGTCCTAGCGGGGGGGCGTGAGCAGTTCTTC. Supplemented by reference TRBV5-1 and TRBJ2-1, the full variable domain reads KAGVTQTPRYLIKTRGQQVTLSCSPISGHRSVSWYQQTPGQGLQFLFEYFSETQRNKGNFPGRFSGRQFSNSRSEMNVSTLELGDSALYLCASSLVLAGGREQFFGPGTRLTVL.